This TCR beta chain stems from a study of cytomegalovirus exposure and HLA in healthy donors. Study-level findings and limits: Owing to their indistinguishability, certain V segments, notably TRBV6-2 and TRBV6-3, were excluded.

Use of 60 Vbeta and 13 Jbeta primers characterized the PCR. Repertoires were generated with immunoSEQ multiplex PCR, while TCRdb's copy carries only in-frame clones and drops some. The repertoire holds about 160,000 clones, with 65% to 85% as singletons. To note about this clone: The antigen is undetermined.

V dropped 3 bases and J dropped 6 bases, with 16 bases sitting between them. The CDR3 is made up of 15 amino acids. Germline assignment: CDR1 MNHEY and CDR2 SMNVEV (reference sequence). The chain combines TRBV27 with TRBJ2-3; TRBD1 might be the D (6 bases). This receptor was identified in a woman aged 40 to 55 in good health and CMV-seropositive. Sequenced sample: PBMCs. This CDR3 reads CASSLATGFLDTQYF. CDR3 bases: TGTGCCAGCAGTTTGGCGACAGGATTTTTGGATACGCAGTATTTT.